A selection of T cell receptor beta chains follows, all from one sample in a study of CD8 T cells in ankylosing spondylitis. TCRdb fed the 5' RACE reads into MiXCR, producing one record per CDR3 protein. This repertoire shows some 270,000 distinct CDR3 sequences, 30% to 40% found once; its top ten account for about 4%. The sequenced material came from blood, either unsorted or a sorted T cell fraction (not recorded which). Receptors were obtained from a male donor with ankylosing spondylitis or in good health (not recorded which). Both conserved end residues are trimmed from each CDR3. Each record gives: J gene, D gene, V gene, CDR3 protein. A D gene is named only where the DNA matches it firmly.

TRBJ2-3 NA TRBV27 ASSFGLLQPADTQY
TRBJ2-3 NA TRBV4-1 ASSQGLDTQY
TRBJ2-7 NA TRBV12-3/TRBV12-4 ASSFPGYEQY
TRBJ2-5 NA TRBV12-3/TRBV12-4 ASQKDSGDFQETQY
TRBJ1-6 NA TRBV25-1 ASAGTNSPLH
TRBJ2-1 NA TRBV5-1 ASSWTLTTYNEQF
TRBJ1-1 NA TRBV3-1 ASSRWDTLNTEAF
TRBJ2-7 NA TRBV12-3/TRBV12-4 ASSLVIGGEQY
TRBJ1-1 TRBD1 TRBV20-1 SAEGQGYEAF
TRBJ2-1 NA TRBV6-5 ASSLGSREQF
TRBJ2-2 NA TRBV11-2 ASSAASRNTGELF
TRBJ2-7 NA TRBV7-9 ASSLASPSYEQY
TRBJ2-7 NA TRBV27 ASSLKGGNSYEQY
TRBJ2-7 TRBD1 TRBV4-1 ASSQDSGTGRGEQY
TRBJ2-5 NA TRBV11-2 ASSKRDETQY
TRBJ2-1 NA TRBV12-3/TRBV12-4 ASSLLGLRVYNEQF
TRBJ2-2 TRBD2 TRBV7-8 ASSLVVLRLAVNTGELF
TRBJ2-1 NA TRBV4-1 ASSNRLGEQF
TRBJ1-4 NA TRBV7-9 ASSPLNEKLF
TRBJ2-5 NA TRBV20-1 SATGHGGVEETQY
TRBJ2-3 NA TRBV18 ASSPDLDVDTQY
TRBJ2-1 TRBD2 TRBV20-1 SARLTSGGAGEQF
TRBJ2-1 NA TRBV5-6 ASRLGWGLSYNEQF
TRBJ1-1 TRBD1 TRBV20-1 SAPGQGGDTEAF
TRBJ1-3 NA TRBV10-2 ASSVGRSGNTIY
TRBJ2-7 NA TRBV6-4 ASTKPQGFHEQY
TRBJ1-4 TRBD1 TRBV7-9 ASSRGTGEKLF
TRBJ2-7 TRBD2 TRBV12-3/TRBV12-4 ASSFTGLGGEQY
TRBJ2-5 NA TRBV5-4 ASSLAYQETQY
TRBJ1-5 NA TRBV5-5 ASSLAVLGGPTQH
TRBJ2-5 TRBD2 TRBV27 ASSSGLAGSQETQY
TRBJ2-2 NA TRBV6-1 ASSATPTGGGSNTGELF